These T cell receptor beta chains were read from a single sample in a study of coeliac disease. TCRdb's table, derived via immunoSEQ multiplex PCR, lists solely in-frame clones and lacks some. The data show 4,000 to 6,000 clones, about 63% seen once. The specimen sequenced was lamina propria lymphocytes from the gut. Receptor source: a woman in her 70s with celiac disease. The CDR3 runs from the conserved cysteine through the conserved F or W. The D gene is left open where the match is weak. Size tells how often a clone was seen (once, few, many) or the class of an expanded clone, and some rows leave it out.

d_call,v_call,clone_size,j_call,cdr3_aa,cdr3_nt
-,TRBV7-8,-,TRBJ2-2,CASSLVPGTSTGELFF,TGTGCCAGCAGCTTAGTTCCGGGGACATCCACCGGGGAGCTGTTTTTT
TRBD1,TRBV25-1,large,TRBJ2-1,CASQYGTGGWNEQFF,TGTGCCAGCCAATATGGGACAGGTGGTTGGAATGAGCAGTTCTTC
TRBD2,TRBV27,few,TRBJ2-7,CASSLSGLVYEQYF,TGTGCCAGCAGTTTATCTGGACTAGTCTACGAGCAGTACTTC
TRBD2,TRBV4-3,once,TRBJ2-1,CASSQEGLTSAYNEQFF,TGCGCCAGCAGCCAAGAGGGGTTAACTAGCGCCTACAATGAGCAGTTCTTC
TRBD2,TRBV9,-,TRBJ2-5,CASSGRGGTGAAETQYF,TGTGCCAGCAGCGGCCGGGGGGGTACCGGAGCTGCGGAGACCCAGTACTTC
-,TRBV6-4,few,TRBJ2-1,CASTRPLRHNEQFF,TGTGCCAGCACCAGGCCCCTACGGCATAATGAGCAGTTCTTC
-,TRBV5-1,-,TRBJ2-5,CASSLAVGTAQETQYF,TGCGCCAGCAGCTTGGCCGTGGGTACAGCCCAAGAGACCCAGTACTTC
TRBD2,TRBV5-4,once,TRBJ2-3,CASSERGSHGTDTQYF,TGTGCCAGCAGCGAGCGGGGATCCCATGGCACAGATACGCAGTATTTT
TRBD1,TRBV5-5,-,TRBJ2-1,CASSFLQGSTYNEQFF,TGTGCCAGCAGCTTCTTACAGGGGTCCACTTACAATGAGCAGTTCTTC
-,TRBV5-1,-,TRBJ1-3,CASNEGGSGNTIYF,TGCGCCAGCAACGAAGGGGGCTCTGGAAACACCATATATTTT
-,TRBV9,-,TRBJ1-6,CARQRNNSPLHF,TGTGCCAGACAGAGAAATAATTCACCCCTCCACTTT
-,TRBV29-1,-,TRBJ1-2,CSVEDLTRNYGYTF,TGCAGCGTTGAAGATCTTACCAGAAACTATGGCTACACCTTC
-,TRBV29-1,-,TRBJ1-1,CSVRQGTGTEAFF,TGCAGCGTTCGTCAGGGGACGGGCACTGAAGCTTTCTTT
TRBD2,TRBV30,-,TRBJ2-2,CALNSGGASGELFF,TGTGCCTTGAATAGCGGGGGGGCTTCCGGGGAGCTGTTTTTT
-,TRBV7-2,-,TRBJ2-3,CASSLVVGPRGTDTQYF,TGTGCCAGCAGCTTAGTTGTGGGGCCTAGGGGCACAGATACGCAGTATTTT
-,TRBV4-2,once,TRBJ1-3,CASSPGQSPSGNTIYF,TGTGCCAGCAGCCCGGGACAATCCCCTAGCGGAAACACCATATATTTT
-,TRBV9,-,TRBJ2-5,CASSVEPHERETQYF,TGTGCCAGCAGCGTAGAGCCTCACGAACGAGAGACCCAGTACTTC
-,TRBV20-1,few,TRBJ1-2,CSAPRGYGYTF,TGCAGTGCCCCAAGGGGCTATGGCTACACCTTC
-,TRBV14,-,TRBJ1-4,CASSQVGGANEKLFF,TGTGCCAGCAGCCAAGTCGGGGGGGCTAATGAAAAACTGTTTTTT
TRBD1,TRBV2,-,TRBJ1-4,CASSVTGGEKLFF,TGTGCCAGCAGTGTTACAGGGGGTGAAAAACTGTTTTTT
-,TRBV5-6,-,TRBJ2-7,CASSLEQMDYEQYF,TGTGCCAGCAGCTTGGAACAGATGGACTACGAGCAGTACTTC
-,TRBV7-3,-,TRBJ1-1,CASSYGGGRTEAFF,TGTGCCAGCAGCTATGGGGGCGGGAGAACTGAAGCTTTCTTT
TRBD1,TRBV5-6,-,TRBJ1-2,CASSVRGTGVSLYGYTF,TGTGCCAGCAGCGTCCGGGGGACAGGGGTTTCCCTCTATGGCTACACCTTC
-,TRBV28,-,TRBJ1-2,CASSFYPQGSGYTF,TGTGCCAGCAGTTTTTATCCCCAGGGGAGCGGCTACACCTTC
-,TRBV30,-,TRBJ1-1,CAWSVMGGGTEAFF,TGTGCCTGGAGTGTAATGGGGGGGGGCACTGAAGCTTTCTTT
TRBD1,TRBV7-7,-,TRBJ2-1,CASSRGPDNEQFF,TGTGCCAGCAGCAGGGGGCCAGACAATGAGCAGTTCTTC